This TCR beta chain was observed in a study of T-cell memory formation after mild COVID-19. This clonotype has only a few counts. TCRdb called the 5' RACE reads again in MiXCR, with one record for every CDR3 protein. In the table there are almost 550,000 distinct CDR3 sequences, over 20% of which are singletons. Deletions cut 2 bases from V and 4 bases from J, with 21 bases between. The CDR3 totals 18 residues. Germline-derived CDR1 and CDR2 are MNHEY and SMNVEV (reference sequence). Material for sequencing was PBMCs or a T cell subset sorted from them (not recorded which). V and J are TRBV27 and TRBJ2-1, with D perhaps TRBD2 (5 bases). The origin of this receptor is an adult woman who had mild COVID-19 (a few samples of this study predate the infection). Cell type and time point are not known. The CDR3 spells CASSLASPRTFVYNEQFF. In nucleotides, the CDR3 is TGTGCCAGCAGTTTAGCAAGTCCGAGGACTTTCGTTTACAATGAGCAGTTCTTC.